This TCR beta chain appears in the sequencing data of a study of shared clonotypes between healthy human individuals. This CDR3 is built from 16 residues. Germline V gene sequence: CDR1 SGDLS, CDR2 YYNGEE. The ends were cut back, 0 bases at V and 1 base at J, with 12 bases in the middle. A remark on this clone: Its antigen is not known. The sample carries other DNA sequences with the same CDR3.

Overall study findings and caveats: Memory subsets generally showed smaller estimated richness than naive subsets did.

Assay: immunoSEQ multiplex PCR; the TCRdb copy retains only in-frame clones and omits some. This table has roughly 2 million clones, 95% appearing once. Sequences were obtained from naive CD4+ T cells sorted from blood. Subset in this sample: CD45RA+ positively selected. The receptor was derived from a man between 18 and 35 years old in good health. The chain joins TRBV9 to TRBJ2-3; D may correspond to TRBD1 or TRBD2 (5 bases each). The CDR3 is CASSVASGGRTDTQYF. CDR3 in DNA: TGTGCCAGCAGCGTAGCTAGTGGGGGACGCACAGATACGCAGTATTTT.